This T cell receptor beta chain originates from a study of blood T cell repertoires in COVID-19. The overall study: Whether acute or convalescent, the COVID-19 samples came from the United States, Italy and Spain.

In the study's own analysis: How many nucleated cells were present was estimated from reference gene primer amplification. Using immunoSEQ multiplex PCR, the repertoire was profiled, and TCRdb retains in-frame clones only, with some absent. That table furnishes V, J and clone size, whereas the DNA furnished D and trimming. Of about 170,000 clones in the sample, around 85% were seen once. Trimming left V 0 bases short and J 2 bases short, with 5 bases between. This CDR3 region has 13 residues. Looked up from germline, CDR1 is SGDLS and CDR2 is YYNGEE. The chain joins TRBV9 to TRBJ1-2; no firm D call. This sequence was found in a human donor with acute or convalescent COVID-19. The donor label of this sample is uncertain. Sequencing used peripheral blood. CDR3 protein: CASSVDENYGYTF. In nucleotides, the CDR3 is TGTGCCAGCAGCGTAGACGAGAACTATGGCTACACCTTC.